The sequence of this T cell receptor (beta chain) was determined in a study of CD8+ T cells in alopecia areata. Treatment indicated: oral pan-JAK inhibitor, 5-10 mg twice daily. This CDR3 spans 14 amino acids. Germline V lookup: CDR1 MNHNS, CDR2 SASEGT. Trimming left V 6 bases short and J 0 bases short, with 8 bases between. In each case, RNA was isolated and then reverse transcribed into cDNA as the sequencing template. TCRdb keeps only in-frame clones here, not all; method: immunoSEQ multiplex PCR. The sample lists 150,000 to 200,000 clones; around 58% were seen once. The starting material was CD4+ T cells sorted from blood, obtained at approximately week 61, from a patient treated with tofacitinib. The TCR was taken from a human donor with alopecia areata. The chain carries TRBV6-1 and TRBJ2-2; D not resolved. The CDR3 DNA reads TGTGCCAGCAGGGGCAGGCCGAACACCGGGGAGCTGTTTTTT. It yields the protein CASRGRPNTGELFF.